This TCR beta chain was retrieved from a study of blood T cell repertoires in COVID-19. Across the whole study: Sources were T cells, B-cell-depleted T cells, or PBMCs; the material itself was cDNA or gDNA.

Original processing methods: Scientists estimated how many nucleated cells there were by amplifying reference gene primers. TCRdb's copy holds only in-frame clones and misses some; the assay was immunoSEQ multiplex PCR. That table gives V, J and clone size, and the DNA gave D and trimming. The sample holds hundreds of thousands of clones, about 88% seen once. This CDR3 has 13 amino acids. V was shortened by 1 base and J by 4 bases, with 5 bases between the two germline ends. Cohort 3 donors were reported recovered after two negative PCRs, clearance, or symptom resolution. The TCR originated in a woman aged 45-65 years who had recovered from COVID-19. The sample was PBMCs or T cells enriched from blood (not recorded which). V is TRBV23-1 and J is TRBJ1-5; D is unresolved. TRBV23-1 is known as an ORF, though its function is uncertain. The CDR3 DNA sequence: TGCGCCAGCAGTCAATGGGCTAATCAGCCCCAGCATTTT. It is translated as CASSQWANQPQHF.